This T cell receptor beta chain was observed in a study of Graves' ophthalmopathy and Graves' hyperthyroidism (dated by TCRdb to the late 2010s). Study-wide context: Peripheral blood samples were taken at the time of initial diagnosis, before any treatment was given. An independent validation cohort was composed of fewer than 20 hyperthyroidism patients and more than 15 patients who later progressed from hyperthyroidism to ophthalmopathy. In over five hyperthyroidism patients, T-cell repertoires of thyroid tissue and blood were compared. After sampling, hyperthyroidism patients received methimazole starting at 30 mg daily, and ophthalmopathy patients received high-dose intravenous methylprednisolone. TCR beta repertoire signatures were used to distinguish Graves' ophthalmopathy from Graves' hyperthyroidism and to predict progression to ophthalmopathy. In total, some 130 blood samples were TCR-sequenced: 43 ophthalmopathy, roughly 80 hyperthyroidism and roughly 17 hyperthyroidism-to-ophthalmopathy patients. To explore V-J signatures that distinguish ophthalmopathy from hyperthyroidism, a discovery set of 100 patients was enrolled, made up of under 50 with ophthalmopathy and fewer than 60 with stable hyperthyroidism. Study-wide findings and limitations: Most expanded thyroid clonotypes with a frequency above 0.001 also appeared in blood, which suggests that blood repertoires may reflect the immune response in the thyroid. In validation, the model predicted ophthalmopathy progression with nearly 71% sensitivity and 72.22% specificity; more than ten predicted patients were CT-confirmed with GO in a median of approximately six months. In cross-validation, the 13-signature model distinguished ophthalmopathy from stable hyperthyroidism with about 89% sensitivity and around 84% specificity, while in the test set the corresponding values were about 80% and 75%. Sample size was not predetermined statistically, and investigators were not blinded to group allocation.

TCR beta CDR3 regions were amplified from RNA transcripts for repertoire sequencing. The first round was an RT-PCR using HTBI primers with the Qiagen OneStep RT-PCR kit, and this first round was followed by a second-round multiplex PCR, then size selection and purification. Libraries were sequenced on an Illumina HiSeq2000 using paired-end 100 bp reads. The authors' analysis ran thus. SOAPnuke was used to process the reads, removing any read that contained adapters or uncalled bases, had a mean Phred below 15, or lacked an exact match to the constant primer or identifier. COPE v1.2.5 was used to merge high-quality paired reads. Unique nucleotide sequences were defined as clonotypes and aligned to IMGT TRB V, D and J references using MiTCR v1.1. The analysis was limited to V-J combinations with a frequency above 0.0001, which together covered 99.2% of repertoires. For each V-J combination, a TCR clonal expansion and chaos score was defined as F50 clonal expansion divided by the chaos observed in the TCRdist matrix. Welch's t-statistics and random forest were used to reduce the features to approximately 13 V-J combinations, which were then used as input to a naive Bayes classifier. Thyroid-blood repertoire similarity was quantified with the Morisita-Horn index. TCRdb trimmed the raw reads at Q25, called clones with MiXCR and kept productive beta chains. Each entry merges the rows of one CDR3 protein and shows their most common DNA and genes. Clone size and V and J calls follow TCRdb, not the original study. This sample holds about 640,000 distinct CDR3 sequences; roughly two fifths were observed only once. The ten largest clones represent 3% to 4% of the sample.

CDR1 and CDR2, looked up from the germline V gene, are ENHRY and SYGVKD. Taken from cysteine to phenylalanine, the CDR3 has 17 residues. Only CDR3 DNA is held: 51 bases, read in frame from base 1. Germline trimming amounts to 0 bases on V and 2 bases on J, with 5 as the count of junction bases outside the gene matches. This clonotype has a single count. Its recognized antigen is unknown. Base qualities are missing; no much larger clone stands one base away. One read amounts to weak evidence. Patients with ophthalmopathy had moderately to severely active disease, with a Clinical Activity Score of 3 or more, a NOSPECS grade of 4 or more, and a disease duration of less than 3 months. Anyone with other autoimmune diseases, uncontrolled infections, pregnancy or lactation was excluded from the study. Diagnosis was based on clinical symptoms, serum thyroxine, TRAb, thyroid ultrasound and orbital computed tomography. Using Ficoll-Paque density gradient centrifugation, PBMCs were isolated from approximately 11 ml of fresh peripheral blood. Trizol reagent was used to extract the total RNA, and its quality was then checked on an Agilent 2100 Bioanalyzer.

The sequence is built from TRBV10-3 and TRBJ2-5; 11 central bases correspond to TRBD2. Sequenced sample: peripheral blood. The source of this sequence is an adult man with Graves' ophthalmopathy. The CDR3 is CAISESILAGVQETQYF. The DNA is as follows: TGTGCCATCAGTGAGTCGATACTAGCGGGGGTACAAGAGACCCAGTACTTC.